The source of this T cell receptor (beta chain) is a study of response to subunit inactivated influenza vaccine. One entry per CDR3 protein results from TCRdb running MiXCR on the RT-PCR reads. The sample records 300,000 to 350,000 distinct CDR3 sequences, roughly 22% being singletons. The CDR3 is made up of 14 amino acids. The trim removed 6 bases at V and 4 bases at J, leaving 4 bases unmatched. Per germline, CDR1 SNHLY and CDR2 FYNNEI. This specimen was PBMCs from blood, taken roughly 20 months after vaccination. The chain carries TRBV2 and TRBJ1-1, with 11 bases matching TRBD1. This TCR was recovered from a man aged 45 to 75 who received an inactivated influenza vaccine. The CDR3 loop reads CASSGDRGSTEAFF. The CDR3 DNA reads TGTGCCAGCAGCGGGGACAGGGGGAGCACTGAAGCTTTCTTT.